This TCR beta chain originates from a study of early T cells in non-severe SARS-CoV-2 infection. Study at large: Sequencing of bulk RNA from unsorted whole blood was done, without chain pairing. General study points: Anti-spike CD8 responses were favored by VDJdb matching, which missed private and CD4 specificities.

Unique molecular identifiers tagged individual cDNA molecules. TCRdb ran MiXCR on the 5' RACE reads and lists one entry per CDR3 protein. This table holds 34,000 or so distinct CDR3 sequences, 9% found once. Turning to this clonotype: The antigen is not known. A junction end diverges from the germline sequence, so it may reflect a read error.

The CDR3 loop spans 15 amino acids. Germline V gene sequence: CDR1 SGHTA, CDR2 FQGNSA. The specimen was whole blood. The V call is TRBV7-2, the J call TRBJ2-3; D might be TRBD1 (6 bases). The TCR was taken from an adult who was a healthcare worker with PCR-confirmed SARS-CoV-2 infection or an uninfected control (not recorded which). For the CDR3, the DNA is TGTGCCAGCAGCCCCGGACAGAGGGGCACAGATACGCGGTATTTT. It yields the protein CASSPGQRGTDTRYF.